The rows below give T cell receptor beta chains drawn from one sample of a study of neoadjuvant anti-PD-1 for oral cavity cancer. TCRdb keeps only in-frame clones here, not all; method: immunoSEQ multiplex PCR. This table holds around 60,000 clones, around 85% found once. Sequencing was performed on PBMCs, taken before nivolumab (anti-PD-1) treatment. These receptor sequences come from a person aged 35-79 years with oral cavity squamous cell carcinoma. Each CDR3 is given with its conserved first and last residue. A D gene is named only where the DNA matches it firmly. Clone sizes are given selectively: once, few, many, or a class where the clone is expanded.

abundance	j_gene	v_gene	d_gene	CDR3nt	CDR3aa
-	TRBJ1-2	TRBV7-2	-	TGTGCCAGCACCTTGGTCCCCGGGGATATTGTATCTTCTAACTATGGCTACACCTTC	CASTLVPGDIVSSNYGYTF
-	TRBJ1-1	TRBV28	-	TGTGCCAGCAGCCGGACAAAGGGGATGAACACTGAAGCTTTCTTT	CASSRTKGMNTEAFF
-	TRBJ1-4	TRBV5-1	-	TGCGCCAGCAGCTTAACAGGAGCAACTAATGAAAAACTGTTTTTT	CASSLTGATNEKLFF
-	TRBJ1-1	TRBV4-2	-	TGTGCCAGCAGCCAAGCTGCGAGGGGAGGAAGCACTGAAGCTTTCTTT	CASSQAARGGSTEAFF
-	TRBJ1-2	TRBV6-1	-	TGTGCCAGCAGTGAAGCGCCCCCCTATGGCTACACCTTC	CASSEAPPYGYTF
-	TRBJ1-3	TRBV27	-	TGTGCCAGCAGCCGGTCAGGTTCCGGAAACACCATATATTTT	CASSRSGSGNTIYF
-	TRBJ2-7	TRBV5-6	TRBD1	TGTGCCAGCAGCTTTAGGGACAGGGGGCGTCACGAGCAGTACTTC	CASSFRDRGRHEQYF
-	TRBJ1-1	TRBV18	-	TGTGCCAGCTCACGACCCTCCCTCCCGAGCAACACTGAAGCTTTCTTT	CASSRPSLPSNTEAFF
-	TRBJ1-5	TRBV6-5	-	TGTGCCAGTGGACGTAATCAGCCCCAGCATTTT	CASGRNQPQHF
-	TRBJ1-3	TRBV5-1	-	TGCGCCAGCAGCTTACAGGCCTCTGGAAACACCATATATTTT	CASSLQASGNTIYF
-	TRBJ2-7	TRBV20-1	-	TGCAGTGCTTTCCTGCCGGCCGAGCAGTACTTC	CSAFLPAEQYF
few	TRBJ1-2	TRBV7-2	-	TGTGCCAGCAGCTCCCGGGACATTCCATATGGCTACACCTTC	CASSSRDIPYGYTF
-	TRBJ2-2	TRBV4-2	TRBD2	TGTGCCAGCAGCTTTGGACTAGCGGGAGCCTTTAATGATGCCGGGGAGCTGTTTTTT	CASSFGLAGAFNDAGELFF
-	TRBJ1-4	TRBV19	-	TGTGCCAGTAGTCTTGGGGCCACTAATGAAAAACTGTTTTTT	CASSLGATNEKLFF
-	TRBJ2-7	TRBV6-6	-	TGTGCCAGCAGTTACGGGTTCTCCTACGAGCAGTACTTC	CASSYGFSYEQYF
-	TRBJ1-1	TRBV28	-	TGTGCCAGCAGTCTCCCTCGGGGGATTGGGACTGAAGCTTTCTTT	CASSLPRGIGTEAFF
-	TRBJ1-1	TRBV5-1	-	TGCGCCAGCAGCTTGGCCACAGGGAACACTGAAGCTTTCTTT	CASSLATGNTEAFF
-	TRBJ2-3	TRBV2	TRBD1	TGTGCCAGCAGTGTACCCGGGACAGGGGGTTGGAATACGCAGTATTTT	CASSVPGTGGWNTQYF
-	TRBJ2-1	TRBV7-6	TRBD1	TGTGCCAGCAGCCCCGGGACAGGGAGAGAGCAGTTCTTC	CASSPGTGREQFF
-	TRBJ2-5	TRBV11-2	TRBD1	TGTGCCAGCAGCGCGGACAGGGGAGAGACCCAGTACTTC	CASSADRGETQYF
-	TRBJ1-2	TRBV7-9	-	TGTGCCAGCAGCTTATCTGGGGGGAATGGCTACACCTTC	CASSLSGGNGYTF
-	TRBJ1-1	TRBV11-3	-	TGTGCCAGCAGCTTTCGGGGGAACACTGAAGCTTTCTTT	CASSFRGNTEAFF
-	TRBJ2-1	TRBV7-9	TRBD2	TGTGCCAGCAGTCCCGGACTAGCGGGAGGGAACAATGAGCAGTTCTTC	CASSPGLAGGNNEQFF
-	TRBJ1-1	TRBV19	-	TGTGCCAGTACCCTAGAAAGAAACACTGAAGCTTTCTTT	CASTLERNTEAFF
-	TRBJ2-7	TRBV7-9	TRBD2	TGTGCCAGCAGCTTAGGGCCTAGCGGGGGCTACGAGCAGTACTTC	CASSLGPSGGYEQYF
-	TRBJ2-1	TRBV19	TRBD1	TGTGCCAGTAGTATGTGGACAGGGCTGTTCTTC	CASSMWTGLFF
-	TRBJ2-3	TRBV19	-	TGTGCCAGTAGTTCCGGGGTCCCCACAGATACGCAGTATTTT	CASSSGVPTDTQYF
-	TRBJ2-5	TRBV6-6	-	TGTGCCAGCAGTCGGGGGAGGTGGGAGACCCAGTACTTC	CASSRGRWETQYF
-	TRBJ1-1	TRBV9	TRBD1	TGTGCCAGCAGTCGTACAGGGGAGGTTCGGAACACTGAAGCTTTCTTT	CASSRTGEVRNTEAFF
-	TRBJ1-1	TRBV9	-	TGTGCCAGCAGCGAGGTGCTGGGGCCGCTCAGTGAAGCTTTCTTT	CASSEVLGPLSEAFF